Listed below are T cell receptor beta chains from one sample, sequenced in a study of T cell responses to AZD1222 COVID-19 vaccine. Repertoires were generated with immunoSEQ multiplex PCR, while TCRdb's copy carries only in-frame clones and drops some. This sample yields approximately 80,000 clones, of which approximately 90% are seen a single time; roughly 23% belongs to the top ten. The sample in question was peripheral blood, obtained on day 0 of AZD1222 vaccination. These receptors all come from an adult in good health. CDR3s include the opening cysteine and the closing phenylalanine or tryptophan. D genes are given only for firm matches. The size entry is marked missing in some rows and otherwise reads once, few, many or a size class.

. TRBJ2-1 TRBV4-3 16 . TGCGCCAGCAGCCAAGAACCGGGGGCCTCCTACAATGAGCAGTTCTTC CASSQEPGASYNEQFF
TRBD1 TRBJ1-5 TRBV19 13 . TGTGCCAGTAGTAGAGGGACAGGTAGGCCCCAGCATTTT CASSRGTGRPQHF
TRBD1 TRBJ1-3 TRBV18 14 . TGTGCCAGCTCAGCAACAGGGGGCAGAAACACCATATATTTT CASSATGGRNTIYF
. TRBJ1-5 TRBV7-2 15 . TGTGCCAGCAGCTTAGGAGGGAGATCTGAGCAGCCCCAGCATTTT CASSLGGRSEQPQHF
TRBD2 TRBJ2-5 TRBV7-9 16 . TGTGCCAGCAGCTCCTCGGCGGGAGGGTTCCAAGAGACCCAGTACTTC CASSSSAGGFQETQYF
. TRBJ1-3 TRBV7-2 13 . TGTGCCAGCAGCTTGGGGGCTGGAAACACCATATATTTT CASSLGAGNTIYF
. TRBJ1-6 TRBV28 13 . TGTGCCAGCAGTGGCGCCCTTCTGGCGGCCCTCCACTTT CASSGALLAALHF
. TRBJ1-1 TRBV7-9 13 . TGTGCCAGCAGCTTACTGACCAACACTGAAGCTTTCTTT CASSLLTNTEAFF
TRBD1 TRBJ2-2 TRBV7-9 16 once TGTGCCAGCAGCCTCCCGGGACAGGGAGACACCGGGGAGCTGTTTTTT CASSLPGQGDTGELFF
. TRBJ1-2 TRBV2 14 . TGTGCCAGCAGTGTTTCCAGGGTAAACTATGGCTACACCTTC CASSVSRVNYGYTF
TRBD1 TRBJ1-2 TRBV10-3 15 . TGTGCCATCAGTGACTCCGGGACAGGGGTTTATGGCTACACCTTC CAISDSGTGVYGYTF
TRBD2 TRBJ2-5 TRBV6-1 16 . TGTGCCAGCAGTGAAGTTGGGGGGGGGTCCCAAGAGACCCAGTACTTC CASSEVGGGSQETQYF
. TRBJ2-5 TRBV21-1 16 . TGTGCCAGCAGCAAAGGGACTAGCCGGGGCGGGTGGACCCAGTACTTC CASSKGTSRGGWTQYF
. TRBJ1-2 TRBV30 14 . TGTGCCTGGAGCACCAGGCAGGTTAACTATGGCTACACCTTC CAWSTRQVNYGYTF
TRBD1 TRBJ1-4 TRBV7-9 16 . TGTGCCAGCAGCCTGACAGGGACTAATGATAATGAAAAACTGTTTTTT CASSLTGTNDNEKLFF
. TRBJ2-1 TRBV14 13 . TGTGCCAGCAGCCAAGAGCTAAGGAGTGAGCAGTTCTTC CASSQELRSEQFF
TRBD1 TRBJ1-6 TRBV18 16 . TGTGCCAGCTCATCCGGACAGGGGGCTAGTGTTTCACCCCTCCACTTT CASSSGQGASVSPLHF
TRBD2 TRBJ2-2 TRBV5-1 17 . TGCGCCAGCAGCGCGCCTACTAGCGCCACGAACACCGGGGAGCTGTTTTTT CASSAPTSATNTGELFF
TRBD1 TRBJ1-6 TRBV3-1/TRBV3-2 15 . TGTGCCAGCAGCCGGACAGGGTCGACAAATTCACCCCTCCACTTT CASSRTGSTNSPLHF
. TRBJ1-3 TRBV20-1 11 . TGCAGTGCTAGAGGAGGGAACACCATATATTTT CSARGGNTIYF
. TRBJ2-6 TRBV10-3 19 . TGTGCCATCAGTGAGTCGGGGTGGACGTCCACGGGTGGGGCCAACGTCCTGACTTTC CAISESGWTSTGGANVLTF
. TRBJ2-2 TRBV19 13 . TGTGCCAGTAGCTATAATGGGGAAGGGGAGCTGTTTTTT CASSYNGEGELFF
. TRBJ1-5 TRBV6-1 12 . TGTGCCAGCAGTTCCCTGGGGGAGCCCCAGCATTTT CASSSLGEPQHF